Each of the 31 T cell receptor beta chains below was sequenced from the same sample in a study of cytomegalovirus exposure and HLA in healthy donors. The PCR employed 60 Vbeta primers together with 13 Jbeta primers. This table comes from immunoSEQ multiplex PCR, and its TCRdb copy is limited to in-frame clones, with some not included. This table has approximately 100,000 clones, 65% to 80% appearing once. Sequencing used PBMCs. The receptors originated from a female donor in good health and CMV-seropositive.

The rearrangement links TRBV6-7 to TRBJ2-3; 7 nucleotides agree with TRBD1. TRBV6-7 is assigned to the ORF class and has an uncertain function. This CDR3 spans 16 amino acids. V was clipped by 6 bases and J by 0 bases; unmatched bases: 9. The CDR3 here is CASSSTGALSTDTQYF. The CDR3 DNA reads TGTGCCAGCAGCTCCACAGGGGCTTTGAGCACAGATACGCAGTATTTT.

The V gene is TRBV6-5, the J gene TRBJ2-7; 8 bases map to TRBD2. CDR1 and CDR2 (germline): MNHEY, SVGAGI. CDR3 size: 14 residues. V was pared by 5 bases and J by 2 bases, with 5 bases of the junction left unmatched. CDR3 protein: CASSKTSGTYEQYF. The CDR3 nucleotides read TGTGCCAGCAGTAAAACTAGCGGAACCTACGAGCAGTACTTC.

This clone was seen just once. The chain carries TRBV5-1 and TRBJ2-1; 11 bases align to TRBD2. J was trimmed by 9 bases and V by 4 bases; bases with no gene match: 9. The germline V gene has CDR1 SGHRS and CDR2 YFSETQ. This CDR3 is 15 amino acids long. CDR3 bases: TGCGCCAGCAGCCTTAGCGGGAGGGCCTTGAGTGAGCAGTTCTTC. This gives the protein CASSLSGRALSEQFF.

The chain recombines TRBV5-1 with TRBJ2-3; 14 bases are shared with TRBD2. The CDR3 runs to 17 residues. Germline V gives CDR1 SGHRS, CDR2 YFSETQ. V shed 4 bases and J 2 bases; nucleotides not matched to a gene: 6. CDR3 nucleotides: TGCGCCAGCAGCGTCGGGACTAGCGGGGGTGCCACAGATACGCAGTATTTT. Its translation: CASSVGTSGGATDTQYF.

V and J are TRBV7-9 and TRBJ2-1; 9 bases align to TRBD1. Trimming cost V 5 bases and J 7 bases; bases outside gene matches: 3. Germline CDR1 and CDR2: SEHNR and FQNEAQ (reference sequence). This CDR3 comprises 13 residues. CDR3 DNA: TGTGCCAGCAGCCTCGGGACAGGGAATGAGCAGTTCTTC. Its translation: CASSLGTGNEQFF. The full variable domain, rest sourced from reference TRBV7-9 and TRBJ2-1, is DTGVSQNPRHKITKRGQNVTFRCDPISEHNRLYWYRQTLGQGPEFLTYFQNEAQLEKSRLLSDRFSAERPKGSFSTLEIQRTEQGDSAMYLCASSLGTGNEQFFGPGTRLTVL.

The chain recombines TRBV6-5 with TRBJ1-2; TRBD1 aligns across 10 bases. Germline CDR1 MNHEY, CDR2 SVGAGI. J lost 2 bases, V lost 9 bases, and 6 bases had no gene match. The CDR3 sequence is 14 residues long. The CDR3 nucleotides are TGTGCCAGGGTCTTGGGACAGGGGAACTATGGCTACACCTTC. This gives the protein CARVLGQGNYGYTF.

This chain uses TRBV9 with TRBJ2-1; possible D gene TRBD2, 5 bases. Germline V gene data show CDR1 as SGDLS and CDR2 as YYNGEE. Trimming cost V 3 bases and J 9 bases, with 22 bases left between them. CDR3 length: 16 amino acids. The CDR3 DNA reads TGTGCCAGCAGCGAGGGCCGAGCGGTGATGGTGAGTGAGCAGTTCTTC. Its translation is CASSEGRAVMVSEQFF.

V is TRBV18 and J is TRBJ2-5, with TRBD1 identical over 8 bases. The CDR3 is 17 amino acids. The junction had 13 bases not matched to a gene; V was cut back by 3 bases and J by 4 bases. Germline lookup yields CDR1 KGHSH and CDR2 LQKENI. This CDR3 is CASSPPTGGRVGETQYF. The CDR3 DNA reads as TGTGCCAGCTCACCGCCCACAGGGGGAAGGGTTGGAGAGACCCAGTACTTC. The variable domain in full, completed from reference TRBV18 and TRBJ2-5, reads NAGVMQNPRHLVRRRGQEARLRCSPMKGHSHVYWYRQLPEEGLKFMVYLQKENIIDESGMPKERFSAEFPKEGPSILRIQQVVRGDSAAYFCASSPPTGGRVGETQYFGPGTRLLVL.

The chain is built from TRBV28 and TRBJ1-2, with 7 bases lining up with TRBD1. Trimming took 9 bases from V and 3 from J; bases not matched to a gene: 10. Germline values: CDR1 MDHEN, CDR2 SYDVKM. This CDR3 is 14 amino acids long. The CDR3 nucleotides are TGTGCCAGTCGAGCCGGCGACAGGGACTATGGCTACACCTTC. As protein: CASRAGDRDYGYTF.

V gene TRBV4-1 combines with J gene TRBJ1-2, with TRBD1 matching over 8 bases. The length of the CDR3 is 15 residues. The trim removed 0 bases at V and 5 bases at J, leaving 5 bases unmatched. Germline V gives CDR1 MGHRA, CDR2 YSYEKL. CDR3 region: CASSQDSTGGYGYTF. CDR3 DNA sequence: TGCGCCAGCAGCCAAGATTCTACAGGGGGTTATGGCTACACCTTC.

The gene calls are TRBV30 and TRBJ2-6; D uncertain. The V and J ends lost 1 base and 0 bases respectively, with 4 bases between them. This CDR3 is 14 amino acids long. CDR1 is GTSNPN and CDR2 is SVGIG in the germline V gene (reference sequence). For the CDR3, the DNA is TGTGCCTGGAGTGAGCGCTCTGGGGCCAACGTCCTGACTTTC. It yields the protein CAWSERSGANVLTF.

V is TRBV6-6 and J is TRBJ2-7, with D perhaps matching TRBD2 (5 bases). Trimming removed 5 bases from V and 2 bases from J, with 13 bases in between. The CDR3 spans 14 residues. Germline lookup yields CDR1 MNHNY and CDR2 SVGAGI (reference sequence). The CDR3 region has the DNA TGTGCCAGCAGTAACGGGGTGGGGACCTACGAGCAGTACTTC. It is translated as CASSNGVGTYEQYF.

DNA of the CDR3: TGTGCCAGCTCTCCGACAGGGGGAAATGTGCCCCAGCATTTT. Protein product: CASSPTGGNVPQHF. The chain joins TRBV18 to TRBJ1-5; 9 bases map to TRBD1. The CDR3 consists of 14 residues. In germline, CDR1 is KGHSH, CDR2 LQKENI. Trimming cost V 6 bases and J 9 bases; bases outside gene matches: 9.

V usage is TRBV28 and J usage is TRBJ2-5; TRBD1 aligns across 8 bases. With the DNA end fitting TRBJ2-7 better, the J assignment may be wrong. The CDR3 extends over 15 amino acids. CDR1 and CDR2 from the germline V gene are MDHEN and SYDVKM. The DNA for the CDR3 is TGTGCCAGCAGAGCACTACAGGGGGGCCCCTACGAGCAGTACTTC. Translation gives CASRALQGGPYEQYF.

This chain connects TRBV2 to TRBJ2-2; the D gene is possibly TRBD2 (6 bases). The germline V and J ends were trimmed by 7 bases and 7 bases, with 13 bases remaining between them. The CDR3 length is 13 residues. Germline loops: CDR1 SNHLY, CDR2 FYNNEI. CDR3 sequence (DNA): TGTGCCAGCAATCCGCGGGAAAACGGGGAGCTGTTTTTT. This gives the protein CASNPRENGELFF.

V gene TRBV28 combines with J gene TRBJ1-2, with 8 bases fitting TRBD1. The CDR3 runs to 16 residues. Trimming at V came to 4 bases and at J to 2 bases, leaving 9 bases not matched to a gene. Per the germline V gene, CDR1 is MDHEN and CDR2 is SYDVKM. CDR3 in DNA: TGTGCCAGCAGTTCAGGACAGGGAAGTTCCAACTATGGCTACACCTTC. As protein: CASSSGQGSSNYGYTF.

The V gene is TRBV2, the J gene TRBJ2-2; 14 bases agree with TRBD2. Germline V CDR1 and CDR2: SNHLY, FYNNEI. V lost 0 bases and J lost 5; bases outside the gene matches: 14. CDR3 length: 21 residues. Written as DNA, the CDR3 is TGTGCCAGCAGTGAAGCGCGGGGACTAGCGGGGGTCCCCTCGAGGACCGGGGAGCTGTTTTTT. Amino acid sequence: CASSEARGLAGVPSRTGELFF.

The chain employs TRBV6-1 and TRBJ1-4, with 7 bases matching TRBD1. Germline V CDR1 and CDR2: MNHNS, SASEGT. Trimming at V came to 10 bases and at J to 7 bases, leaving 9 bases not matched to a gene. This CDR3 has 13 residues. The CDR3 bases are TGTGCCACGAGACAGGGAGGTGGTGAAAAACTGTTTTTT. Its translation: CATRQGGGEKLFF.

V usage is TRBV7-9 and J usage is TRBJ2-5; D perhaps matches TRBD1 (5 bases). This CDR3 is built from 15 residues. The germline gives CDR1 SEHNR, CDR2 FQNEAQ (reference sequence). V was cut by 0 bases and J by 2 bases, with 10 bases left in between. The CDR3 DNA follows: TGTGCCAGCAGCTTAGCTCGTGCAGGGCAAGAGACCCAGTACTTC. Protein product: CASSLARAGQETQYF.

This clone was observed a single time. This chain links TRBV30 with TRBJ2-1; a possible D gene is TRBD2 (6 bases). The CDR3 extends over 14 amino acids. Trimming stripped 5 bases from V and 7 bases from J, with 18 bases between. CDR1 and CDR2 from the germline V gene are GTSNPN and SVGIG (reference sequence). As DNA, the CDR3 is TGTGCCTGGTCCGGGACTCCAGTAAGGAATGAGCAGTTCTTC. It encodes CAWSGTPVRNEQFF.

This clone was seen more than once but under ten times. The rearrangement links TRBV6-6 to TRBJ1-4; TRBD1 agrees at 11 bases. The V gene's germline CDR1 is MNHNY and CDR2 SVGAGI (reference sequence). There are 15 residues in the CDR3. V trimming: 2 bases; J trimming: 5 bases; junction bases outside the gene matches: 1. CDR3 coding DNA: TGTGCCAGCAGTTACGGGACAGGGGGGAATGAAAAACTGTTTTTT. It translates to CASSYGTGGNEKLFF.

V gene TRBV5-1 combines with J gene TRBJ1-3; 8 bases align to TRBD1. The CDR3 has 19 residues. The V segment lost 1 base and the J segment 4 bases; nucleotides outside the gene matches: 16. Germline V gene data show CDR1 as SGHRS and CDR2 as YFSETQ. The CDR3 protein is CASSLTPGQEAQPGNTIYF. The CDR3 nucleotides are TGCGCCAGCAGCTTGACCCCGGGACAGGAGGCGCAACCCGGAAACACCATATATTTT.

As to this clone: Other DNA sequences within the sample encode an identical CDR3. V gene TRBV27 combines with J gene TRBJ2-3; D not resolved. Trimming cost V 5 bases and J 2 bases, with 5 bases left between them. The CDR3 extends over 12 amino acids. Germline loops: CDR1 MNHEY, CDR2 SMNVEV (reference sequence). The CDR3 sequence is CASSPNTDTQYF. CDR3 DNA: TGTGCCAGCAGTCCCAACACAGATACGCAGTATTTT.

The chain recombines TRBV6-6 with TRBJ1-4, with a tentative D call TRBD1 (6 bases). In germline, CDR1 is MNHNY, CDR2 SVGAGI (reference sequence). The CDR3 runs 13 residues. The ends were cut back, 10 bases at V and 7 bases at J, with 16 bases in the middle. The CDR3 DNA reads as TGTGCCACAACCGGGACAAGTCGTGAAAAACTGTTTTTT. Protein sequence: CATTGTSREKLFF.

The chain is built from TRBV5-1 and TRBJ2-3; 11 positions agree with TRBD2. Germline CDR1 is SGHRS and CDR2 is YFSETQ. The CDR3 consists of 15 residues. J was trimmed by 0 bases and V by 4 bases; bases with no gene match: 1. The CDR3 region is CASSVAGGSTDTQYF. The DNA of the CDR3 is TGCGCCAGCAGCGTAGCGGGAGGGAGCACAGATACGCAGTATTTT.

This chain connects TRBV5-1 to TRBJ2-7; possible D gene TRBD2, 6 bases. The CDR3 covers 13 residues. With 0 bases removed from V and 5 bases from J, the gap between germline ends came to 9 bases. From germline, CDR1 is SGHRS and CDR2 YFSETQ. The CDR3 is CASSLAGGDEQYF. In DNA, the CDR3 is TGCGCCAGCAGCTTGGCCGGGGGAGACGAGCAGTACTTC.

Of note for this clone: One end of the junction varies from germline; a read error may be responsible. The genes are TRBV25-1 and TRBJ2-4, with D possibly TRBD1 on 6 matching bases. Germline V lookup: CDR1 MGHDK, CDR2 SYGVNS. The CDR3 length is 14 residues. The CDR3 DNA reads as TGTGCCAGCAGGGAAGGGACACCCACTAACACTCAGTGCTTC. It yields the protein CASREGTPTNTQCF.

The chain has TRBV7-8 and TRBJ2-7, with D hard to call. The germline CDR1 and CDR2 sequences are SGHVS and FQNEAQ. CDR3 size: 15 residues. Trimming removed 5 bases from V and 4 bases from J, with 18 bases in between. CDR3 protein: CASSPGTAGTYEQYF. As DNA, the CDR3 is TGTGCCAGCAGCCCCGGCACGGCAGGTACTTACGAGCAGTACTTC.

This chain uses TRBV7-3 with TRBJ2-2; weak D call: TRBD2 (6 bases). Looked up from germline, CDR1 is SGHTA and CDR2 is FQGTGA. Trimming took off 4 bases at V and 1 base at J, with 10 bases between the two ends. The CDR3 is 15 amino acids. CDR3 DNA sequence: TGTGCCAGCAGCTGGCGGGGAGGGAACACCGGGGAGCTGTTTTTT. Translation gives CASSWRGGNTGELFF. The full variable domain, with the rest looked up from reference TRBV7-3 and TRBJ2-2, is GAGVSQTPSNKVTEKGKYVELRCDPISGHTALYWYRQSLGQGPEFLIYFQGTGAADDSGLPNDRFFAVRPEGSVSTLKIQRTERGDSAVYLCASSWRGGNTGELFFGEGSRLTVL.

The chain has TRBV6-4 and TRBJ2-3; D is undetermined. In germline, CDR1 is MRHNA, CDR2 SNTAGT. The CDR3 has 15 residues. V shed 6 bases and J shed 2 bases, with 15 bases lying between them. The CDR3 protein is CASRMRHLTTDTQYF. CDR3 nucleotides: TGTGCCAGCAGAATGCGGCATCTTACCACAGATACGCAGTATTTT.

This clone has only one observation. This sample includes further DNA sequences coding for the same CDR3. V gene TRBV27 combines with J gene TRBJ1-3, with 9 bases matching TRBD1. The length of the CDR3 is 16 residues. V gave up 5 bases and J gave up 5 bases; unmatched junction bases: 10. Germline CDR1 MNHEY, CDR2 SMNVEV (reference sequence). CDR3 in amino acids: CASSPLGGQGRNTIYF. In DNA form, the CDR3 reads TGTGCCAGCAGTCCCCTAGGCGGACAGGGGCGAAACACCATATATTTT.